Below are 32 T cell receptor beta chains sequenced from a single sample in a study of blood T cell repertoires in COVID-19. Generated by immunoSEQ multiplex PCR, the TCRdb table keeps only in-frame clones and is missing some. The sample has about 160,000 clones, 75% to 90% seen once. Source material: peripheral blood. Receptors originate from a woman in her sixties with active or convalescent COVID-19.

J is TRBJ2-1 and V is TRBV7-9, with 13 bases that match TRBD2. CDR1 and CDR2 from the germline V gene are SEHNR and FQNEAQ (reference sequence). J was trimmed by 7 bases and V by 5 bases; bases with no gene match: 5. The CDR3 covers 15 residues. The CDR3 sequence: CASSRTSGGGNEQFF. DNA of the CDR3: TGTGCCAGCAGCCGTACTAGCGGGGGGGGTAATGAGCAGTTCTTC.

The chain employs TRBV5-6 and TRBJ2-7; tentative D call: TRBD1 (5 bases). The V gene lost 4 bases and the J gene lost 2 bases, with 10 bases spanning the gap. CDR1 and CDR2 from the germline V gene are SGHDT and YYEEEE. The CDR3 is 13 residues long. The CDR3 protein is CASSRPGTYEQYF. The CDR3 region has the DNA TGTGCCAGCAGCCGCCCAGGGACCTACGAGCAGTACTTC.

This chain joins TRBV19 and TRBJ2-7; D possibly corresponds to TRBD2 (6 bases). The CDR3 sequence is 15 residues long. The V end was cut by 5 bases, the J end by 4 bases, with 18 bases between. Germline lookup yields CDR1 LNHDA and CDR2 SQIVND (reference sequence). DNA for the CDR3: TGTGCCAGTAGTGTCACCGGGACGGGGACTTACGAGCAGTACTTC. It encodes CASSVTGTGTYEQYF.

This chain uses TRBV6-5 with TRBJ1-6; no clear D gene. Trimming cost V 5 bases and J 3 bases, with 8 bases left between them. Germline V CDR1 and CDR2: MNHEY, SVGAGI. The CDR3 is made up of 14 amino acids. The CDR3 reads CASSKGDYNSPLHF. CDR3 nucleotides: TGTGCCAGCAGTAAGGGAGACTATAATTCACCCCTCCACTTT.

This sequence joins TRBV10-3 and TRBJ1-1, with D possibly matching TRBD1 (6 bases). The CDR3 runs 14 residues. V gave up 11 bases and J gave up 4 bases, with 20 bases separating them. Germline V gene data show CDR1 as ENHRY and CDR2 as SYGVKD. CDR3 sequence (DNA): TGTGCCGTCGGGGGGACACAGAGCCCCACTGAAGCTTTCTTT. This sequence encodes CAVGGTQSPTEAFF.

The rearrangement joins TRBV12-3 or TRBV12-4 to TRBJ1-2; no reliable D call. V lost 3 bases, J lost 6 bases, and 2 bases lay in between. The CDR3 loop spans 10 amino acids. CDR3 in amino acids: CASSFNGYTF. CDR3 DNA: TGTGCCAGCAGTTTCAATGGCTACACCTTC.

The chain is built from TRBV19 and TRBJ2-4; D is unclear. The CDR3 extends over 14 amino acids. V was clipped by 0 bases and J by 5 bases, with 8 bases between them. Per germline, CDR1 LNHDA and CDR2 SQIVND (reference sequence). In DNA, the CDR3 is TGTGCCAGTAGTATAGAGGGCAGGCAAAACATTCAGTACTTC. Amino acid sequence: CASSIEGRQNIQYF.

The gene calls are TRBV18 and TRBJ2-7; D may be TRBD1 (6 bases). Germline CDR1 is KGHSH and CDR2 is LQKENI. V gave up 8 bases and J gave up 2 bases, with 16 bases separating them. The CDR3 length is 14 residues. CDR3 nucleotides: TGTGCCAGCAAACAGGGAAGGGGCCCCTACGAGCAGTACTTC. Its translation is CASKQGRGPYEQYF.

This clone came up a few times. This sequence joins TRBV10-1 and TRBJ1-1; the match to TRBD1 covers 7 bases. With 0 bases clipped from V and 8 bases from J, the junction kept 3 bases outside the gene matches. The CDR3 loop spans 13 amino acids. Per germline, CDR1 WNHNN and CDR2 SYGVQD (reference sequence). This chain's CDR3 is CASSESEDREAFF. CDR3 sequence (DNA): TGCGCCAGCAGTGAGTCCGAGGACAGGGAAGCTTTCTTT.

V is TRBV6-1 and J is TRBJ1-5; 7 bases fit TRBD1. The germline gives CDR1 MNHNS, CDR2 SASEGT. V shed 5 bases, J shed 7 bases, and the junction held 5 bases outside the gene matches. The CDR3 runs to 13 residues. The CDR3 region is CASSLQGNQPQHF. CDR3 nucleotides: TGTGCCAGCAGTTTACAGGGGAACCAGCCCCAGCATTTT.

The rearrangement links TRBV11-2 to TRBJ2-7; D uncertain. Germline CDR1 and CDR2: SGHAT and FQNNGV. CDR3 size: 13 residues. Trimming shortened V by 1 base and J by 1 base, and 5 bases separated the two germline ends. CDR3 DNA: TGTGCCAGCAGCTTAGCATTTTCCTACGAGCAGTACTTC. Residues: CASSLAFSYEQYF.

CDR3 amino acids: CAISPPGTENTEAFF. In DNA, the CDR3 is TGTGCCATCAGTCCCCCCGGGACAGAGAACACTGAAGCTTTCTTT. V gene TRBV10-3 combines with J gene TRBJ1-1; 7 nucleotides line up with TRBD1. Losses at the gene ends were 5 bases for V and 1 base for J; bases not matched to a gene: 7. The CDR3 runs 15 residues. Germline V lookup: CDR1 ENHRY, CDR2 SYGVKD.

The chain carries TRBV7-2 and TRBJ1-3; D is unresolved. CDR1 is SGHTA and CDR2 is FQGNSA in the germline V gene. CDR3 size: 16 residues. The V gene lost 1 base and the J gene lost 3 bases, with 13 bases spanning the gap. CDR3 nucleotides: TGTGCCAGCAGCTTAGTGTCCCTAGGCTATGGAAACACCATATATTTT. It is translated as CASSLVSLGYGNTIYF. Looking up the rest from reference TRBV7-2 and TRBJ1-3 gives the full variable domain: GAGVSQSPSNKVTEKGKDVELRCDPISGHTALYWYRQSLGQGLEFLIYFQGNSAPDKSGLPSDRFSAERTGGSVSTLTIQRTQQEDSAVYLCASSLVSLGYGNTIYFGEGSWLTVV.

V is TRBV19 and J is TRBJ1-5, with unresolved D. The CDR3 spans 17 residues. V was shortened by 3 bases and J by 3 bases, with 18 bases between the two germline ends. Germline CDR1 reads LNHDA; CDR2 reads SQIVND (reference sequence). The CDR3 here is CASSMYIFVSLNQPQHF. The CDR3 DNA reads TGTGCCAGTAGTATGTATATTTTCGTGTCCCTCAATCAGCCCCAGCATTTT.

V usage is TRBV4-3 and J usage is TRBJ1-4; D remains ambiguous. The CDR3 covers 15 residues. Trimming shortened V by 1 base and J by 5 bases, and 11 bases separated the two germline ends. The germline gives CDR1 LGHNA, CDR2 YSLEER. CDR3 DNA: TGCGCCAGCAGCCAAGTTTCACGGAGCAATGAAAAACTGTTTTTT. Translating gives CASSQVSRSNEKLFF.

This chain joins TRBV12-5 and TRBJ2-1; 10 nucleotides align to TRBD2. V was clipped by 4 bases and J by 4 bases; unmatched bases: 7. Germline V gene data show CDR1 as LGHNT and CDR2 as FRNRAP. This CDR3 has 16 residues. This CDR3 reads CASGSEASGGYNEQFF. The DNA of the CDR3 is TGTGCTAGTGGTTCAGAAGCTAGCGGGGGATACAATGAGCAGTTCTTC.

V usage is TRBV6-5 and J usage is TRBJ1-1, with a tentative D call TRBD1 (6 bases). The V end was cut by 7 bases, the J end by 1 base, with 10 bases between. Per the germline V gene, CDR1 is MNHEY and CDR2 is SVGAGI. The length of the CDR3 is 13 residues. The CDR3, as DNA: TGTGCCAGCAACAGGGTAGGGAACACTGAAGCTTTCTTT. It encodes CASNRVGNTEAFF.

This rearrangement joins TRBV19 to TRBJ1-5; 10 nucleotides match TRBD1. Germline V gives CDR1 LNHDA, CDR2 SQIVND (reference sequence). CDR3 length: 16 residues. Germline trimming cut 8 bases from V and 2 bases from J; bases unmatched to any gene: 9. The CDR3 bases are TGTGCCAGTCGGACAGGGGGGGGGTTTGGCAATCAGCCCCAGCATTTT. It encodes CASRTGGGFGNQPQHF. The whole variable domain, filled in from reference TRBV19 and TRBJ1-5, reads DGGITQSPKYLFRKEGQNVTLSCEQNLNHDAMYWYRQDPGQGLRLIYYSQIVNDFQKGDIAEGYSVSREKKESFPLTVTSAQKNPTAFYLCASRTGGGFGNQPQHFGDGTRLSIL.

This chain connects TRBV5-1 to TRBJ2-7; 8 bases are a match to TRBD2. V shed 5 bases and J 2 bases; nucleotides not matched to a gene: 3. The CDR3 has 13 amino acids. The germline V gene has CDR1 SGHRS and CDR2 YFSETQ. The CDR3 loop is CASRDGGAYEQYF. Written as DNA, the CDR3 is TGCGCCAGCAGGGACGGGGGGGCCTACGAGCAGTACTTC. Together with reference TRBV5-1 and TRBJ2-7, the CDR3 gives the full variable domain: KAGVTQTPRYLIKTRGQQVTLSCSPISGHRSVSWYQQTPGQGLQFLFEYFSETQRNKGNFPGRFSGRQFSNSRSEMNVSTLELGDSALYLCASRDGGAYEQYFGPGTRLTVT.

This chain connects TRBV9 to TRBJ2-3, with D tentatively TRBD2 (6 bases). V lost 0 bases to trimming and J lost 1 base, with 12 bases between them. In germline, CDR1 is SGDLS, CDR2 YYNGEE. This CDR3 is 16 amino acids long. The DNA for the CDR3 is TGTGCCAGCAGCGTAGTCGGCGGGGAGCGCACAGATACGCAGTATTTT. Its translation is CASSVVGGERTDTQYF.

The chain recombines TRBV3-1 (or the pseudogene TRBV3-2) with TRBJ1-2, with D perhaps matching TRBD1 (5 bases). Germline V CDR1 and CDR2: LGHDT, YNNKEL (reference sequence). V was shortened by 1 base and J by 2 bases, with 5 bases between the two germline ends. This CDR3 has 13 residues. Written as DNA, the CDR3 is TGTGCCAGCAGCCAAGGGACAAACTATGGCTACACCTTC. Translating gives CASSQGTNYGYTF.

This chain uses TRBV7-2 with TRBJ1-2; 9 bases are a match to TRBD1. This CDR3 spans 13 amino acids. V trimming: 1 base; J trimming: 7 bases; junction bases outside the gene matches: 1. Germline V gene data show CDR1 as SGHTA and CDR2 as FQGNSA. CDR3 nucleotide sequence: TGTGCCAGCAGCTTAGGGACAGGGGTTGGCTACACCTTC. Translation gives CASSLGTGVGYTF.

The chain has TRBV5-1 and TRBJ2-7; D possibly corresponds to TRBD2 (7 bases). Germline CDR1 is SGHRS and CDR2 is YFSETQ. V dropped 0 bases and J dropped 6 bases, with 16 bases sitting between them. This CDR3 has 15 amino acids. The CDR3 coding sequence is TGCGCCAGCAGCTTGGAGGGCAGGGGAGGGTCCGAGCAGTACTTC. Protein: CASSLEGRGGSEQYF.

This CDR3 reads CASSPGTGENQPQHF. CDR3 DNA sequence: TGTGCCAGCAGCCCCGGGACAGGTGAGAATCAGCCCCAGCATTTT. The chain is built from TRBV7-9 and TRBJ1-5, with 8 bases fitting TRBD1. Germline V gene lookup returns CDR1 SEHNR and CDR2 FQNEAQ (reference sequence). The CDR3 is 15 residues long. The J segment lost 4 bases and the V segment lost 5 bases, leaving 7 bases of the junction unmatched.

The V and J genes are TRBV2 and TRBJ1-6; the D is unclear. The germline gives CDR1 SNHLY, CDR2 FYNNEI. The V end was cut by 6 bases, the J end by 7 bases, with 10 bases between. The CDR3 length is 13 residues. As DNA, the CDR3 is TGTGCCAGCAGGAGGGAAAACAATTCACCCCTCCACTTT. It yields the protein CASRRENNSPLHF.

This rearrangement joins TRBV10-2 to TRBJ1-2; D ambiguous. Germline V gene sequence: CDR1 WSHSY, CDR2 SAAADI. This CDR3 contains 15 residues. Trimming took 3 bases from V and 8 from J, leaving 19 bases between them. CDR3: CASSDRAPATRGYTF. The CDR3 bases are TGCGCCAGCAGTGATAGGGCGCCAGCCACTAGAGGCTACACCTTC.

Only one count was recorded for this clone. The genes are TRBV3-1 (or the pseudogene TRBV3-2) and TRBJ2-1; weak D call: TRBD1 (7 bases). Germline V gene data show CDR1 as LGHDT and CDR2 as YNNKEL (reference sequence). Trimming took off 2 bases at V and 6 bases at J, with 17 bases between the two ends. This CDR3 contains 16 residues. The CDR3 coding sequence is TGTGCCAGCAGCCAACAACCCAGGGGGAGGATCAATGAGCAGTTCTTC. As protein: CASSQQPRGRINEQFF.

The V and J genes are TRBV16 and TRBJ1-3; D is uncertain. Per the germline V gene, CDR1 is KGHSY and CDR2 is FQNENV. The CDR3 consists of 15 residues. Trimming stripped 0 bases from V and 4 bases from J, with 10 bases between. CDR3 amino acids: CASSQSGQAGNTIYF. The CDR3 nucleotides read TGTGCCAGCAGCCAATCGGGCCAGGCCGGAAACACCATATATTTT.

V is TRBV9 and J is TRBJ1-2; the match to TRBD1 covers 11 bases. Looked up from germline, CDR1 is SGDLS and CDR2 is YYNGEE. The CDR3 covers 18 residues. V trimming: 3 bases; J trimming: 1 base; junction bases outside the gene matches: 11. The CDR3 is CASSGEGDRGMINYGYTF. The CDR3, as DNA: TGTGCCAGCAGCGGCGAAGGGGACAGGGGGATGATTAACTATGGCTACACCTTC.

This clone has a single count. This chain uses TRBV4-1 with TRBJ1-1; TRBD1 matches 7 bases. After removal of 0 bases from V and 4 bases from J, the junction contained 8 bases not matched to a gene. This CDR3 is 16 amino acids long. CDR1 and CDR2 from the germline V gene are MGHRA and YSYEKL. The CDR3 protein is CASSQDRDRGGTEAFF. The CDR3 nucleotides read TGCGCCAGCAGCCAAGACCGGGACAGAGGCGGCACTGAAGCTTTCTTT.

The chain is built from TRBV11-2 and TRBJ2-1; the D is unclear. V was shortened by 5 bases and J by 10 bases, with 9 bases between the two germline ends. CDR1 SGHAT and CDR2 FQNNGV come from the germline V gene. The CDR3 runs to 11 residues. This chain's CDR3 is CASSHFREQFF. DNA for the CDR3: TGTGCCAGCAGCCACTTCCGGGAGCAGTTCTTC. Looking up the rest from reference TRBV11-2 and TRBJ2-1 gives the full variable domain: EAGVAQSPRYKIIEKRQSVAFWCNPISGHATLYWYQQILGQGPKLLIQFQNNGVVDDSQLPKDRFSAERLKGVDSTLKIQPAKLEDSAVYLCASSHFREQFFGPGTRLTVL.

The chain has TRBV7-8 and TRBJ2-2; TRBD1 might be the D (5 bases). This CDR3 is built from 14 residues. Germline values: CDR1 SGHVS, CDR2 FQNEAQ. The V end lost 6 bases, the J end lost 1 base, and 9 bases lay between the germline ends. CDR3 bases: TGTGCCAGCAGTTTGACAGAGAACACCGGGGAGCTGTTTTTT. The encoded protein is CASSLTENTGELFF.